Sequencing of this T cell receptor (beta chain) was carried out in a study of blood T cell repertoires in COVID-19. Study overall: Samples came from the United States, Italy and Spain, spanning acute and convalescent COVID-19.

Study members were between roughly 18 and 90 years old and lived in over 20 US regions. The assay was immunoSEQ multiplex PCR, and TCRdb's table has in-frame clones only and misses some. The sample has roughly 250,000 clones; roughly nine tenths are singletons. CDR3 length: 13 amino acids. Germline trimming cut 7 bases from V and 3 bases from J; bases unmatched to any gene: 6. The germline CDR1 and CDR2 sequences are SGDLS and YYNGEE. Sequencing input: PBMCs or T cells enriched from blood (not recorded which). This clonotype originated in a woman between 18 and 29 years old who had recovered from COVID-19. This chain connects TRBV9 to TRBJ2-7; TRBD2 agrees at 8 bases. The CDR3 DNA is TGTGCCAGCGGGGGACTAGACCACTACGAGCAGTACTTC. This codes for CASGGLDHYEQYF.